The 27 T cell receptor beta chains below all came from one sample that was sequenced in a study of blood T cell repertoires in COVID-19. TCRdb keeps only in-frame clones here, not all; method: immunoSEQ multiplex PCR. Of around 100,000 clones in the sample, around 87% are singletons; the top ten hold about 20%. The sequencing sample was made of peripheral blood. The receptors were gathered from a human donor in a cohort sampled during active COVID-19.

V is TRBV4-1 and J is TRBJ1-1; TRBD1 aligns across 8 bases. J lost 4 bases, V lost 5 bases, and 15 bases had no gene match. The germline V gene has CDR1 MGHRA and CDR2 YSYEKL. The CDR3 has 17 residues. The CDR3 region has the DNA TGCGCCAGCAGCACCCGTGGTTACAGGGGGGTGAGCACTGAAGCTTTCTTT. Protein: CASSTRGYRGVSTEAFF.

V usage is TRBV27 and J usage is TRBJ1-6, with D uncertain. The CDR3 covers 14 residues. Germline V CDR1 and CDR2: MNHEY, SMNVEV (reference sequence). V dropped 4 bases and J dropped 7 bases, with 11 bases sitting between them. CDR3 region: CASSSSSGNSPLHF. In nucleotides, the CDR3 is TGTGCCAGCAGTTCCTCCTCCGGGAATTCACCCCTCCACTTT.

The rearrangement uses TRBV28 and TRBJ2-7; D is unclear. Germline CDR1 and CDR2: MDHEN and SYDVKM. CDR3 length equals 11 residues. The germline V and J ends were trimmed by 6 bases and 3 bases, with 6 bases remaining between them. CDR3 sequence: CASSNIYEQYF. DNA of the CDR3: TGTGCCAGCAGCAACATCTACGAGCAGTACTTC.

This clone was seen many times. The genes are TRBV7-8 and TRBJ2-2, with 10 bases aligning to TRBD1. V lost 5 bases and J lost 4; bases outside the gene matches: 4. The CDR3 sequence is 15 residues long. Germline lookup yields CDR1 SGHVS and CDR2 FQNEAQ. DNA of the CDR3: TGTGCCAGCAGCCCCCGGACAGGGGGCACCGGGGAGCTGTTTTTT. It specifies CASSPRTGGTGELFF. The complete variable domain, with remaining parts taken from reference TRBV7-8 and TRBJ2-2, reads GAGVSQSPRYKVAKRGQDVALRCDPISGHVSLFWYQQALGQGPEFLTYFQNEAQLDKSGLPSDRFFAERPEGSVSTLKIQRTQQEDSAVYLCASSPRTGGTGELFFGEGSRLTVL.

This chain uses TRBV4-1 with TRBJ2-1; 15 bases align to TRBD2. Germline V gives CDR1 MGHRA, CDR2 YSYEKL. The ends lost 4 bases at V and 3 bases at J; junction bases unmatched: 7. The CDR3 has 18 amino acids. Written as DNA, the CDR3 is TGCGCCAGCAGCCTCCTTCCGGGACTAGCGGGAGGCTACAATGAGCAGTTCTTC. This gives the protein CASSLLPGLAGGYNEQFF.

This clone was recorded only once. The chain is built from TRBV7-8 and TRBJ2-1; 8 bases agree with TRBD2. V shed 3 bases, J shed 7 bases, and the junction held 8 bases outside the gene matches. Germline assignment: CDR1 SGHVS and CDR2 FQNEAQ. This CDR3 comprises 15 residues. CDR3 in amino acids: CASSLGLAGYNEQFF. The CDR3 nucleotides are TGTGCCAGCAGCTTGGGCTTAGCGGGATATAATGAGCAGTTCTTC. Full variable domain (outside the CDR3, taken from reference TRBV7-8 and TRBJ2-1): GAGVSQSPRYKVAKRGQDVALRCDPISGHVSLFWYQQALGQGPEFLTYFQNEAQLDKSGLPSDRFFAERPEGSVSTLKIQRTQQEDSAVYLCASSLGLAGYNEQFFGPGTRLTVL.

This clone was observed at least ten times. V gene TRBV10-3 combines with J gene TRBJ2-7, with TRBD1 matching over 7 bases. In germline, CDR1 is ENHRY, CDR2 SYGVKD. The ends lost 3 bases at V and 2 bases at J; junction bases unmatched: 4. This CDR3 is built from 14 residues. In nucleotides, the CDR3 is TGTGCCATCAGTGATCGAGGACAGGCCTACGAGCAGTACTTC. Its translation is CAISDRGQAYEQYF.

The gene calls are TRBV7-2 and TRBJ2-7, with D hard to call. Germline V CDR1 and CDR2: SGHTA, FQGNSA. Trimming removed 2 bases from V and 6 bases from J, with 8 bases in between. The CDR3 loop spans 12 amino acids. The CDR3 DNA reads TGTGCCAGCAGCTTATCAACTATCGAGCAGTACTTC. Protein product: CASSLSTIEQYF.

The rearrangement joins TRBV18 to TRBJ2-7, with 12 bases fitting TRBD1. The CDR3 has 15 amino acids. The V segment lost 1 base and the J segment 7 bases; nucleotides outside the gene matches: 5. Germline CDR1 reads KGHSH; CDR2 reads LQKENI. The CDR3 coding sequence is TGTGCCAGCTCACCACGGGACAGGGGGCGTAAAGAGCAGTACTTC. Amino acids: CASSPRDRGRKEQYF. Using reference TRBV18 and TRBJ2-7 for the parts outside the CDR3, the full variable domain is NAGVMQNPRHLVRRRGQEARLRCSPMKGHSHVYWYRQLPEEGLKFMVYLQKENIIDESGMPKERFSAEFPKEGPSILRIQQVVRGDSAAYFCASSPRDRGRKEQYFGPGTRLTVT.

The chain recombines TRBV28 with TRBJ2-7; perhaps TRBD2 as D (5 bases). From germline, CDR1 is MDHEN and CDR2 SYDVKM. There are 14 residues in the CDR3. Trimming stripped 2 bases from V and 7 bases from J, with 15 bases between. The CDR3 nucleotides read TGTGCCAGCAGTTTAAGCGGTGGGCAAAGGGAGCAGTACTTC. This sequence encodes CASSLSGGQREQYF.

This chain uses TRBV4-2 with TRBJ1-1; D remains unclear. V was shortened by 1 base and J by 1 base, with 13 bases between the two germline ends. This CDR3 has 16 amino acids. The germline V gene encodes CDR1 LGHNA and CDR2 YNFKEQ. The CDR3 sequence is CASSQVGRTSNTEAFF. In DNA form, the CDR3 reads TGTGCCAGCAGCCAAGTGGGGAGAACTTCGAACACTGAAGCTTTCTTT.

This clone was seen only a few times. CDR3 nucleotide sequence: TGCGCCAGCAGTGTAGGGACAGGGTCTACTGAAGCTTTCTTT. This gives the protein CASSVGTGSTEAFF. The chain couples TRBV10-2 to TRBJ1-1, with 9 bases matching TRBD1. The CDR3 runs to 14 residues. The ends lost 4 bases at V and 5 bases at J; junction bases unmatched: 5. Per germline, CDR1 WSHSY and CDR2 SAAADI.

The genes are TRBV1 and TRBJ1-2; the listed D gene, TRBD1, was not tested against the DNA. TRBV1 is listed as a pseudogene. The CDR3 is 15 amino acids. CDR3 sequence reads: CTSSQGGGEYYGYTF. CDR3 nucleotide sequence: TGCACCAGCAGCCAAGGTGGGGGCGAGTACTATGGCTACACCTTC.

The rearrangement links TRBV5-5 to TRBJ2-6, with TRBD2 identical over 8 bases. J lost 0 bases, V lost 5 bases, and 13 bases had no gene match. The CDR3 length is 19 residues. Germline V gene data show CDR1 as SGHKS and CDR2 as YYEKEE (reference sequence). The CDR3 loop is CASSLLGAAGGSGANVLTF. The CDR3, as DNA: TGTGCCAGCAGTCTCTTAGGGGCGGCGGGGGGCTCTGGGGCCAACGTCCTGACTTTC. The full variable domain, rest sourced from reference TRBV5-5 and TRBJ2-6, is DAGVTQSPTHLIKTRGQQVTLRCSPISGHKSVSWYQQVLGQGPQFIFQYYEKEERGRGNFPDRFSARQFPNYSSELNVNALLLGDSALYLCASSLLGAAGGSGANVLTFGAGSRLTVL.

The V call is TRBV19, the J call TRBJ1-5; 7 nucleotides line up with TRBD1. The CDR3 runs 13 residues. Germline V lookup: CDR1 LNHDA, CDR2 SQIVND (reference sequence). The trim removed 6 bases at V and 6 bases at J, leaving 5 bases unmatched. The CDR3 protein is CASRGQGVQPQHF. CDR3 in DNA: TGTGCCAGTAGAGGGCAGGGGGTTCAGCCCCAGCATTTT.

With respect to this clone: An end of the junction does not agree with germline; a read error may underlie this. This chain connects TRBV11-2 to TRBJ2-7, with 13 bases lining up with TRBD2. This CDR3 region has 14 residues. Germline V gene sequence: CDR1 SGHAT, CDR2 FQNNGV. In nucleotides, the CDR3 is TGTGCCAGCAGCCCTACTAGCGGGAGGGATCGCGGTTCCTTC. Translation gives CASSPTSGRDRGSF.

The chain is built from TRBV27 and TRBJ2-6, with no clear D. In germline, CDR1 is MNHEY, CDR2 SMNVEV (reference sequence). Trimming removed 2 bases from V and 0 bases from J, with 8 bases in between. The CDR3 extends over 16 amino acids. In DNA form, the CDR3 reads TGTGCCAGCAGTTTACAACTGCCCTCTGGGGCCAACGTCCTGACTTTC. This encodes CASSLQLPSGANVLTF.

This chain uses TRBV2 with TRBJ1-1; D is uncertain. Trimming left V 7 bases short and J 0 bases short, with 9 bases between. Germline loops: CDR1 SNHLY, CDR2 FYNNEI. The length of the CDR3 is 13 residues. The DNA for the CDR3 is TGTGCCAGCAATTCGGGGTTGAACACTGAAGCTTTCTTT. Translation: CASNSGLNTEAFF. The whole variable domain, filled in from reference TRBV2 and TRBJ1-1, reads EPEVTQTPSHQVTQMGQEVILRCVPISNHLYFYWYRQILGQKVEFLVSFYNNEISEKSEIFDDQFSVERPDGSNFTLKIRSTKLEDSAMYFCASNSGLNTEAFFGQGTRLTVV.

The rearrangement links TRBV5-5 to TRBJ2-7, with 7 bases fitting TRBD2. The V gene's germline CDR1 is SGHKS and CDR2 YYEKEE (reference sequence). The J segment lost 0 bases and the V segment lost 2 bases, leaving 5 bases of the junction unmatched. This CDR3 is built from 15 residues. The CDR3 loop is CASSLYGGGSYEQYF. CDR3 coding DNA: TGTGCCAGCAGCTTATACGGCGGGGGCTCCTACGAGCAGTACTTC.

The J gene is TRBJ1-1, the V gene TRBV6-5; D possibly corresponds to TRBD1 (5 bases). Germline assignment: CDR1 MNHEY and CDR2 SVGAGI. This CDR3 spans 15 amino acids. V lost 8 bases to trimming and J lost 2 bases, with 18 bases between them. The CDR3 spells CASPSATQGNTEAFF. In DNA, the CDR3 is TGTGCCAGCCCCAGCGCAACTCAGGGTAACACTGAAGCTTTCTTT.

This clone was recorded only once. The rearrangement joins TRBV2 to TRBJ2-1; 9 bases line up with TRBD1. V was clipped by 5 bases and J by 2 bases; unmatched bases: 4. The CDR3 runs to 15 residues. Looked up from germline, CDR1 is SNHLY and CDR2 is FYNNEI. As DNA, the CDR3 is TGTGCCAGCAGTTCGGACAGGGGCGCCTACAATGAGCAGTTCTTC. Translating it yields CASSSDRGAYNEQFF.

The V and J genes are TRBV6-5 and TRBJ2-7, with 10 bases that match TRBD1. Trimming at V came to 6 bases and at J to 4 bases, leaving 9 bases not matched to a gene. CDR3 length equals 15 residues. Germline CDR1 reads MNHEY; CDR2 reads SVGAGI. The CDR3 spells CASSRAGQGGYEQYF. CDR3 DNA: TGTGCCAGCAGCCGAGCCGGACAGGGGGGATACGAGCAGTACTTC.

This rearrangement joins TRBV7-6 to TRBJ1-4, with 8 bases aligning to TRBD1. V shed 1 base, J shed 8 bases, and the junction held 6 bases outside the gene matches. Germline CDR1 and CDR2: SGHVS and FNYEAQ. This CDR3 has 15 amino acids. The CDR3 DNA follows: TGTGCCAGCAGCTTAGGACAGGGGAGGAACGAAAAACTGTTTTTT. This encodes CASSLGQGRNEKLFF.

The chain uses TRBV6-2 or TRBV6-3 and TRBJ2-3; TRBD2 aligns across 14 bases. The V segment lost 6 bases and the J segment 1 base; nucleotides outside the gene matches: 6. Germline CDR1 reads MNHEY; CDR2 reads SVGEGT. The CDR3 is made up of 17 amino acids. The chain's CDR3 is CASSRLAGGPGTDTQYF. CDR3 nucleotide sequence: TGTGCCAGCAGCAGACTAGCGGGAGGGCCTGGCACAGATACGCAGTATTTT.

In the case of this clone: At the DNA level, this CDR3 is encoded by other sequences in the same sample as well. The rearrangement links TRBV3-1 (or the pseudogene TRBV3-2) to TRBJ2-7; 7 nucleotides line up with TRBD1. V shed 3 bases, J shed 3 bases, and the junction held 2 bases outside the gene matches. This CDR3 comprises 13 residues. Germline CDR1 and CDR2: LGHDT and YNNKEL (reference sequence). The CDR3: CASSQAGGYEQYF. CDR3 nucleotides: TGTGCCAGCAGCCAGGCAGGGGGCTACGAGCAGTACTTC.

The V call is TRBV18, the J call TRBJ1-2; a weak D match, TRBD1 (5 bases). The V and J ends lost 1 base and 6 bases respectively, with 27 bases between them. The CDR3 extends over 19 amino acids. Germline V gene data show CDR1 as KGHSH and CDR2 as LQKENI. CDR3: CASSPRRGTAGTSIHGYTF. CDR3 DNA: TGTGCCAGCTCACCACGTCGGGGGACGGCCGGGACCTCAATTCATGGCTACACCTTC.

The chain combines TRBV2 with TRBJ2-5; D gene unclear. The CDR3 loop spans 14 amino acids. Per the germline V gene, CDR1 is SNHLY and CDR2 is FYNNEI. V dropped 6 bases and J dropped 0 bases, with 11 bases sitting between them. The DNA for the CDR3 is TGTGCCAGCAGGCCTCAGACATACCAAGAGACCCAGTACTTC. Its protein product is CASRPQTYQETQYF.